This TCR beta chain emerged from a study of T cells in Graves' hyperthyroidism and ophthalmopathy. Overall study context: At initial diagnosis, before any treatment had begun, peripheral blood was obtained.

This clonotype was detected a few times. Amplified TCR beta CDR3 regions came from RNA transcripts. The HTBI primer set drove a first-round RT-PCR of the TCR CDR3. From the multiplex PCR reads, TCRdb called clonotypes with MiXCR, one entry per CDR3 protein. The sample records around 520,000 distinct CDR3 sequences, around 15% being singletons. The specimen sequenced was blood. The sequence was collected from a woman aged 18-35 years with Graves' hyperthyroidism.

The CDR3 sequence is CASSQDPYAYGEQYF. The CDR3 bases are TGCGCCAGCAGCCAAGATCCCTACGCCTACGGCGAGCAGTACTTC. The chain links TRBV4-1 to TRBJ2-7; D remains ambiguous. Per germline, CDR1 MGHRA and CDR2 YSYEKL. The CDR3 loop spans 15 amino acids. V lost 0 bases and J lost 6, with 15 bases in between.